This TCR beta chain stems from a study of shared clonotypes between healthy human individuals. Study-wide findings and caveats: Tissue TCR repertoires likely differ from these blood-only repertoires.

This clone was recorded many times. The antigen is undetermined. Assay execution took place at the deep level. Evenly divided among several immunoSEQ plates was the genomic DNA of each subset. In the original analysis: ImmunoSEQ only sent back junction sequences with no quality scores, so filtering was done differently. Data came from immunoSEQ multiplex PCR; TCRdb stores just in-frame clones and leaves some out. V, J and clone size derive from that table, while D and trimming were established from the DNA sequence. This table has some 470,000 clones, around 78% appearing once. Source material: PBMCs. This receptor was obtained from a woman between 35 and 50 years old in good health. Some clones in this sample may be carry-over from other donors' samples.

CDR3 in amino acids: CASTPGLANNEQFF. The CDR3 DNA reads as TGTGCCAGCACGCCGGGACTAGCGAACAATGAGCAGTTCTTC. The chain has TRBV4-2 and TRBJ2-1, with 10 bases fitting TRBD2. The CDR3 loop spans 14 amino acids. Losses at the gene ends were 7 bases for V and 5 bases for J; bases not matched to a gene: 5. Germline-derived CDR1 and CDR2 are LGHNA and YNFKEQ.